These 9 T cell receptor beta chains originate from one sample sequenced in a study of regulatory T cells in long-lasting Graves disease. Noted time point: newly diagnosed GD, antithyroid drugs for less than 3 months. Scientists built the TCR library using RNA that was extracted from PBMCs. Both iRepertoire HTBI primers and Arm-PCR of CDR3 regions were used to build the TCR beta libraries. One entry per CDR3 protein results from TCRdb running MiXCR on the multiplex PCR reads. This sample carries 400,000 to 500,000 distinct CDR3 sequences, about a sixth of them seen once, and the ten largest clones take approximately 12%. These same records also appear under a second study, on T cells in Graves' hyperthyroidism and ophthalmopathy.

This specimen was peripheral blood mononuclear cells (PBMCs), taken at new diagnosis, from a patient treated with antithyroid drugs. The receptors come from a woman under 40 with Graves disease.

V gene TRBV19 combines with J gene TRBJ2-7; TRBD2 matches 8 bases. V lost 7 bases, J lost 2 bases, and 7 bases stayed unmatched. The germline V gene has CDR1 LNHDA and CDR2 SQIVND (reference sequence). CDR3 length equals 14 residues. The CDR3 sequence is CASTVAGNPYEQYF. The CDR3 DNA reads TGTGCCAGTACCGTAGCGGGGAACCCCTACGAGCAGTACTTC.

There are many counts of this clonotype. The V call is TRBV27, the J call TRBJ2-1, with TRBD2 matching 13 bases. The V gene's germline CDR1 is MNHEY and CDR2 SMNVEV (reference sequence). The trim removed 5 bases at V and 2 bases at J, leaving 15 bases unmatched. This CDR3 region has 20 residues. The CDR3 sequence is CASSGWSGLAGVEAYNEQFF. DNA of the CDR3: TGTGCCAGCAGTGGGTGGTCCGGACTAGCGGGAGTGGAAGCCTACAATGAGCAGTTCTTC.

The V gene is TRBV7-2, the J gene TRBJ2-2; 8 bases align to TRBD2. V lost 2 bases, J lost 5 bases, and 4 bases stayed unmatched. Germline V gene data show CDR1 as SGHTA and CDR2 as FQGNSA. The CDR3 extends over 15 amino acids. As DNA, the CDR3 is TGTGCCAGCAGCTTAAATGGCGGGAGGACCGGGGAGCTGTTTTTT. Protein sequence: CASSLNGGRTGELFF.

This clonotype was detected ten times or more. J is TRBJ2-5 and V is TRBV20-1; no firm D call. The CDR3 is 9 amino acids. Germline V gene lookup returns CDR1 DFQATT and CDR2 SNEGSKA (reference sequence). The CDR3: CRWGETQYF. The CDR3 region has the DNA TGCAGGTGGGGAGAGACCCAGTACTTC.

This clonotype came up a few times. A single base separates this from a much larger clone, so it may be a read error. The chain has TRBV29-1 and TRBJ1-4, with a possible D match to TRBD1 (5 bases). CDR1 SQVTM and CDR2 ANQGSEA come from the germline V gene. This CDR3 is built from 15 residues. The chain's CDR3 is CSVGTSGRANEKLSF. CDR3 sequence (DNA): TGCAGCGTTGGGACTTCAGGGCGGGCTAATGAAAAACTGTCTTTT.

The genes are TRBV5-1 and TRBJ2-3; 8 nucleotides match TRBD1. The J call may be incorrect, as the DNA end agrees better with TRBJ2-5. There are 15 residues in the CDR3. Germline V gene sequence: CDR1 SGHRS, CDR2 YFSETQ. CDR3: CASALGQGARETQYF. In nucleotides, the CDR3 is TGCGCCAGCGCACTGGGGCAGGGGGCGCGAGAGACCCAGTACTTC.

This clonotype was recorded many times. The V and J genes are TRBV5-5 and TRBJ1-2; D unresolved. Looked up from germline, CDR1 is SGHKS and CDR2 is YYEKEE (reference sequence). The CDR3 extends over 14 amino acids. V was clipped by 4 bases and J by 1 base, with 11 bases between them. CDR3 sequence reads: CASSPPGGNYGYTF. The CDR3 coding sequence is TGTGCCAGCAGCCCGCCAGGCGGTAACTATGGCTACACCTTC.

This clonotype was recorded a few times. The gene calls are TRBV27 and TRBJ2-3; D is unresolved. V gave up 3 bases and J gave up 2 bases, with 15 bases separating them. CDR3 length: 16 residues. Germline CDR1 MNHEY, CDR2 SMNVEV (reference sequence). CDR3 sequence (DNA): TGTGCCAGCAGTTTCGACCCTTTGGGCCCCACAGATACGCAGTATTTT. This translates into CASSFDPLGPTDTQYF.

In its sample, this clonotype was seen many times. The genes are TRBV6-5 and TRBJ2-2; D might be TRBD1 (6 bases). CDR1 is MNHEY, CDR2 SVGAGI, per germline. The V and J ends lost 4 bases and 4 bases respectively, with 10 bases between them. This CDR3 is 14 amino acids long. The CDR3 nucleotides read TGTGCCAGCAGTTCCCCAGGGGCCACCGGGGAGCTGTTTTTT. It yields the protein CASSSPGATGELFF.